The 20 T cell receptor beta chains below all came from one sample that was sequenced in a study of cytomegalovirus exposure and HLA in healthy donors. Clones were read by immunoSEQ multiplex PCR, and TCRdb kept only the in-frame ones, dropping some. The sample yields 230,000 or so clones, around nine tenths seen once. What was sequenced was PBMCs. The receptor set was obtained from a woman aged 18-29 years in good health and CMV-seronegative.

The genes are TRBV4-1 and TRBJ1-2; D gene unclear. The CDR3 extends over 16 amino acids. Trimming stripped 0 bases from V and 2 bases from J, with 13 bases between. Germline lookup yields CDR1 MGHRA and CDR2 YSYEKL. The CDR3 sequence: CASSQEPVHTNYGYTF. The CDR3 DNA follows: TGCGCCAGCAGCCAAGAGCCTGTGCACACAAACTATGGCTACACCTTC.

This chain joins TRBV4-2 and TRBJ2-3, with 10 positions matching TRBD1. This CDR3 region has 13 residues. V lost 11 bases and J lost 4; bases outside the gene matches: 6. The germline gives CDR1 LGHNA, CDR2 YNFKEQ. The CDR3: CAAGTGVSDTQYF. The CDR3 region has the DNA TGTGCCGCCGGGACAGGGGTTTCAGATACGCAGTATTTT.

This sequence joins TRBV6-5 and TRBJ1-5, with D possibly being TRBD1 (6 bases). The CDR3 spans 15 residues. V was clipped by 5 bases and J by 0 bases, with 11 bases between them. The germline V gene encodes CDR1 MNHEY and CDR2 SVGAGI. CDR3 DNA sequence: TGTGCCAGCAGTCCCGGGACATATAGCAATCAGCCCCAGCATTTT. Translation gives CASSPGTYSNQPQHF.

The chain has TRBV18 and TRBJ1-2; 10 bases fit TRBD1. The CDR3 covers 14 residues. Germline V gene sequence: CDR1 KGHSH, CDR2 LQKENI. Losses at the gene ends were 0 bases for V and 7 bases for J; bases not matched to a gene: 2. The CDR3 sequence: CASSPPGTGVGYTF. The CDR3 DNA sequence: TGTGCCAGCTCACCACCAGGGACAGGGGTTGGCTACACCTTC.

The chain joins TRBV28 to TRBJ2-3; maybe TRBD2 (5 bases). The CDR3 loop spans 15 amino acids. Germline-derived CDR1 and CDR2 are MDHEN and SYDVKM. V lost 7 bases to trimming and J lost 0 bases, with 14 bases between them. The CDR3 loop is CASNRGRSSTDTQYF. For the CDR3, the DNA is TGTGCCAGCAACCGAGGGCGGTCTAGCACAGATACGCAGTATTTT.

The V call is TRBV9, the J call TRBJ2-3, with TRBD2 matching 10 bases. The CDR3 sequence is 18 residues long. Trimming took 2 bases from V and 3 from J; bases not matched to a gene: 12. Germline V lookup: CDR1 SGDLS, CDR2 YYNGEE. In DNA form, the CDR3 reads TGTGCCAGCAGCGTCCAGCTAGCGGGAGCCCACACGACAGATACGCAGTATTTT. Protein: CASSVQLAGAHTTDTQYF.

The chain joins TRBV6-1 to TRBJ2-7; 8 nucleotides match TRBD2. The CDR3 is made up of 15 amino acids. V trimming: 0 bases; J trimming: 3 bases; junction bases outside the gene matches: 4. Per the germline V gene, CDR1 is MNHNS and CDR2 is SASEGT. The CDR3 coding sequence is TGTGCCAGCAGTGAAGCGAGGACTAGCTTCTACGAGCAGTACTTC. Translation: CASSEARTSFYEQYF.

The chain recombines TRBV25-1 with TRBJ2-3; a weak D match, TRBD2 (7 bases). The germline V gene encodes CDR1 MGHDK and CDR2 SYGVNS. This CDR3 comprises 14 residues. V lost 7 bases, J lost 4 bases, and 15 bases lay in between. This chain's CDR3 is CASTPWGGADTQYF. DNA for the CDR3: TGTGCCAGCACCCCTTGGGGGGGCGCAGATACGCAGTATTTT.

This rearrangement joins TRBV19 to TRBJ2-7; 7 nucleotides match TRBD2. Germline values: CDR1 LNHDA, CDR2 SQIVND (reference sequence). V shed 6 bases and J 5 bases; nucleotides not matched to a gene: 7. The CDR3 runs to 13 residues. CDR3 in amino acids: CASRQAGMDEQYF. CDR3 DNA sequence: TGTGCCAGTAGGCAAGCGGGGATGGACGAGCAGTACTTC.

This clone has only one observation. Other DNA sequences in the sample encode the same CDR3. The CDR3 loop reads CAWSVGGPEAFF. CDR3 DNA sequence: TGTGCCTGGAGTGTAGGGGGTCCTGAAGCTTTCTTT. The V call is TRBV30, the J call TRBJ1-1, with TRBD1 as a possible D gene (6 bases). Germline CDR1 and CDR2: GTSNPN and SVGIG (reference sequence). V was trimmed by 0 bases and J by 6 bases, leaving 8 bases between them. The CDR3 has 12 residues. Based on the CDR3 plus reference TRBV30 and TRBJ1-1, the full variable domain is SQTIHQWPATLVQPVGSPLSLECTVEGTSNPNLYWYRQAAGRGLQLLFYSVGIGQISSEVPQNLSASRPQDRQFILSSKKLLLSDSGFYLCAWSVGGPEAFFGQGTRLTVV.

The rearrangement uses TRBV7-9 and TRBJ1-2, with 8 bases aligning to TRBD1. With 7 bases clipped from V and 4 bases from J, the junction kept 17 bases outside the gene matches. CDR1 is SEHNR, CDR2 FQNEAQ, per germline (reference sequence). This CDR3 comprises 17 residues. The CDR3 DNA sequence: TGTGCCAGCACCTCCTGGGAGGGGGCAGGGGGCCTCTATGGCTACACCTTC. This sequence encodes CASTSWEGAGGLYGYTF.

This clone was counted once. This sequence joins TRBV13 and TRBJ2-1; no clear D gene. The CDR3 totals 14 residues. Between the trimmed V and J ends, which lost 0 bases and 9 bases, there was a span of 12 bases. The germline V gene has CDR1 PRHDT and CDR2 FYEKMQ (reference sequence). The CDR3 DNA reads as TGTGCCAGCAGCTTAGGACCGGAGTCCCCTGAGCAGTTCTTC. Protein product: CASSLGPESPEQFF.

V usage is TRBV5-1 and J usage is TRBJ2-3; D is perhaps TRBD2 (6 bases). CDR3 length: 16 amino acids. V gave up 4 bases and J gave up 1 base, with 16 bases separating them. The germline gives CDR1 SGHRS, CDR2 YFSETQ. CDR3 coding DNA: TGCGCCAGCAGCCCCTACCTCGGGGGAGGCACAGATACGCAGTATTTT. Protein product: CASSPYLGGGTDTQYF.

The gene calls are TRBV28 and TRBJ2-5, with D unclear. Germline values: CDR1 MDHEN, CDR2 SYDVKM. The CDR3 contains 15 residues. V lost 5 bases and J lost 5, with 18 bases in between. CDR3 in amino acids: CASSTSRRWVETQYF. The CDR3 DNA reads TGTGCCAGCAGTACCTCCAGGCGTTGGGTGGAGACCCAGTACTTC.

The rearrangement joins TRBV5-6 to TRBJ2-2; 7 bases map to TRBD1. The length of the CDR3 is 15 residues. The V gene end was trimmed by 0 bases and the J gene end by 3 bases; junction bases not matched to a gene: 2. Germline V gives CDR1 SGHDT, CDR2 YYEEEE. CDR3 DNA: TGTGCCAGCAGCTTGGACAGGGGCTACACCGGGGAGCTGTTTTTT. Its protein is CASSLDRGYTGELFF.

The CDR3, as DNA: TGTGCCAGCAACCAGATCCTAGCGGGAGCCTACAATGAGCAGTTCTTC. Translating gives CASNQILAGAYNEQFF. This chain uses TRBV7-9 with TRBJ2-1, with 10 nucleotides matching TRBD2. From germline, CDR1 is SEHNR and CDR2 FQNEAQ (reference sequence). J gave up 2 bases and V 7 bases, and 8 bases lay outside the gene matches. There are 16 residues in the CDR3.

The CDR3 DNA is TGTGCCAGCAGCGAACCGGGGACAGGAAACACCATATATTTT. Its translation: CASSEPGTGNTIYF. The rearrangement links TRBV6-1 to TRBJ1-3; D might be TRBD1 (6 bases). The CDR3 has 14 residues. Germline V lookup: CDR1 MNHNS, CDR2 SASEGT. V lost 6 bases and J lost 4, with 13 bases in between.

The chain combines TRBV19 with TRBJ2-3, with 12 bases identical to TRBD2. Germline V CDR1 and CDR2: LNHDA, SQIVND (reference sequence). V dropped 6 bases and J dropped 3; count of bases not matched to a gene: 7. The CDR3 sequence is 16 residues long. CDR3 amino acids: CASSLTSGSQTDTQYF. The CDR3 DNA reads TGTGCCAGTAGCCTGACTAGCGGGAGCCAAACAGATACGCAGTATTTT.

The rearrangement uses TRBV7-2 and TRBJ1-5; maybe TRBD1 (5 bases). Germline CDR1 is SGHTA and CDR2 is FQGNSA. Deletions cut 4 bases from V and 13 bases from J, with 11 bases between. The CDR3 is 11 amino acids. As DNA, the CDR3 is TGTGCCAGCAGCTCTGGACGGACACAGCATTTT. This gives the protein CASSSGRTQHF.

The DNA for the CDR3 is TGTGCCAGCAGCTTCGGACAGGGGAGGCTTGGCTACACCTTC. This codes for CASSFGQGRLGYTF. This chain connects TRBV13 to TRBJ1-2, with TRBD1 identical over 9 bases. The junction had 6 bases not matched to a gene; V was cut back by 3 bases and J by 7 bases. The CDR3 consists of 14 residues. In germline, CDR1 is PRHDT, CDR2 FYEKMQ (reference sequence).